This TCR beta chain was captured in a study of spatial heterogeneity in lung cancer. In the study overall: Detection of beta-chain sequences consistently exceeded that of alpha-chain sequences.

Described time point: sample taken at primary tumor resection. The sequenced material consisted of unsorted whole RNA from tumor, nontumor lung or frozen PBMC. The donor population consisted of some 67 patients with untreated, early-stage non-small cell lung cancer. Every cDNA TCR molecule received its own unique molecular identifier. TCRdb passed the 5' RACE reads through MiXCR, listing each CDR3 protein once. In the table there are about 1,500 distinct CDR3 sequences, approximately 7.8% of which are singletons. Relative to its sample, this clonotype is medium-sized. Germline-derived CDR1 and CDR2 are ENHRY and SYGVKD. This CDR3 comprises 14 residues. The trim removed 6 bases at V and 5 bases at J, leaving 2 bases unmatched.

The chain joins TRBV10-3 to TRBJ2-2; 11 bases match TRBD1. The input for sequencing was normal lung tissue next to the tumor, taken at surgery. The receptor's source is a female donor with early-stage non-small cell lung cancer. Here the CDR3 DNA reads TGTGCCATCAGAGGGACAGGGGGGACCGGGGAGCTGTTTTTT. It yields the protein CAIRGTGGTGELFF.